A single sample gave rise to the 28 T cell receptor beta chains below, sequenced in a study of identical twins. TCRdb re-called the 5' RACE reads with MiXCR, one entry per CDR3 protein. The sample includes about 890,000 distinct CDR3 sequences, 9% to 15% seen only once; the top ten take around 1.6%. Another study also made use of these data, one on yellow fever vaccine responses in identical twins.

The sequenced sample was PBMCs. The receptors shown here come from a woman between 18 and 29 years old in good health.

The chain has TRBV11-2 and TRBJ2-3, with D tentatively TRBD1 or TRBD2 (6 bases each). V lost 5 bases and J 3 bases, leaving 15 bases between the germline ends. The CDR3 is made up of 15 amino acids. Germline CDR1 reads SGHAT; CDR2 reads FQNNGV. This CDR3 reads CASSLQGGETDTQYF. The CDR3 bases are TGTGCCAGCAGCCTACAGGGCGGGGAGACAGATACGCAGTATTTT.

This clonotype has ten or more counts. The chain links TRBV20-1 to TRBJ2-7; D possibly corresponds to TRBD2 (5 bases). V lost 3 bases and J lost 0, with 15 bases in between. The CDR3 is made up of 15 amino acids. CDR1 is DFQATT and CDR2 is SNEGSKA in the germline V gene (reference sequence). CDR3 in amino acids: CSASLPSGNSYEQYF. CDR3 bases: TGCAGTGCTAGTCTTCCCTCCGGGAACTCCTACGAGCAGTACTTC.

This clonotype was picked up many times. This chain uses TRBV5-1 with TRBJ2-2, with TRBD2 matching over 11 bases. This CDR3 spans 18 amino acids. V lost 4 bases to trimming and J lost 2 bases; unmatched junction nucleotides: 10. CDR1 is SGHRS, CDR2 YFSETQ, per germline. The CDR3 loop is CASSVPTSGGRNTGELFF. Here the CDR3 DNA reads TGCGCCAGCAGCGTGCCTACTAGCGGGGGCCGAAACACCGGGGAGCTGTTTTTT.

The chain couples TRBV4-2 to TRBJ2-3, with D unresolved. The CDR3 contains 15 residues. V was shortened by 0 bases and J by 7 bases, with 14 bases between the two germline ends. From germline, CDR1 is LGHNA and CDR2 YNFKEQ. For the CDR3, the DNA is TGTGCCAGCAGCCAAGATCTAGGTAGTTCAAATACGCAGTATTTT. This codes for CASSQDLGSSNTQYF.

This clonotype was counted many times. The CDR3 spells CASKRTSTDTQYF. In nucleotides, the CDR3 is TGTGCCAGCAAAAGAACTAGCACAGATACGCAGTATTTT. The chain couples TRBV2 to TRBJ2-3; D ambiguous. Germline CDR1 reads SNHLY; CDR2 reads FYNNEI. With 7 bases removed from V and 0 bases from J, the gap between germline ends came to 8 bases. The length of the CDR3 is 13 residues.

The rearrangement links TRBV3-1 to TRBJ2-2; D possibly corresponds to TRBD1 (5 bases). The germline V gene has CDR1 LGHDT and CDR2 YNNKEL (reference sequence). Trimming removed 7 bases from V and 13 bases from J, with 22 bases in between. CDR3 length equals 14 residues. CDR3 in amino acids: CASTSVVAGKWLFF. CDR3 DNA: TGTGCCAGCACCTCCGTCGTGGCAGGGAAATGGCTGTTTTTT.

This clonotype was counted between two and nine times. The rearrangement links TRBV12-3 or TRBV12-4 to TRBJ1-2; 12 nucleotides match TRBD1. The CDR3 has 15 amino acids. The V segment lost 3 bases and the J segment 4 bases; nucleotides outside the gene matches: 3. The CDR3 spells CASSFPGQGAYGYTF. CDR3 DNA sequence: TGTGCCAGCAGTTTCCCGGGACAGGGGGCCTATGGCTACACCTTC.

The chain employs TRBV13 and TRBJ2-3; maybe TRBD2 (6 bases). In germline, CDR1 is PRHDT, CDR2 FYEKMQ (reference sequence). Trimming pared 7 bases from V and 0 bases from J, leaving 11 bases between. The CDR3 totals 14 residues. The CDR3 bases are TGTGCCAGCACTAGCGCTACTAGCACAGATACGCAGTATTTT. This encodes CASTSATSTDTQYF.

The rearrangement links TRBV11-3 to TRBJ2-2, with 9 bases fitting TRBD2. Trimming took 5 bases from V and 6 from J; bases not matched to a gene: 13. In germline, CDR1 is SGHNT, CDR2 YENEEA. CDR3 length: 17 amino acids. The chain's CDR3 is CASSEPGLALVAGELFF. The CDR3 DNA reads TGTGCCAGCAGCGAACCGGGACTAGCCCTAGTCGCCGGGGAGCTGTTTTTT.

This clonotype occurred a few times. Here the CDR3 reads CASSETGRNQPQHF. CDR3 in DNA: TGTGCCAGCAGTGAAACCGGCAGGAATCAGCCCCAGCATTTT. The chain carries TRBV2 and TRBJ1-5; D ambiguous. This CDR3 is 14 amino acids long. The germline V and J ends were trimmed by 2 bases and 4 bases, with 9 bases remaining between them. Per the germline V gene, CDR1 is SNHLY and CDR2 is FYNNEI.

There are a few counts of this clonotype. This chain links TRBV10-3 with TRBJ2-2, with unresolved D. The length of the CDR3 is 14 residues. Trimming stripped 3 bases from V and 7 bases from J, with 12 bases between. CDR1 is ENHRY and CDR2 is SYGVKD in the germline V gene. CDR3 loop: CAISESLAGGELFF. The CDR3, as DNA: TGTGCCATCAGTGAAAGTTTGGCCGGCGGGGAGCTGTTTTTT.

V and J are TRBV4-1 and TRBJ2-1; 13 nucleotides line up with TRBD2. The CDR3 spans 20 residues. CDR1 is MGHRA and CDR2 is YSYEKL in the germline V gene. Unmatched junction bases numbered 15, after V lost 0 bases and J lost 7 bases. CDR3 in DNA: TGCGCCAGCAGCCAAGATCCTTTGCGTGTTGGGACTAGCGGGATTAATGAGCAGTTCTTC. This translates into CASSQDPLRVGTSGINEQFF.

This clonotype was seen ten or more times. The V gene is TRBV29-1, the J gene TRBJ1-1; TRBD1 might be the D (5 bases). The CDR3 extends over 15 amino acids. The germline V gene encodes CDR1 SQVTM and CDR2 ANQGSEA. V was shortened by 1 base and J by 9 bases, with 21 bases between the two germline ends. In DNA form, the CDR3 reads TGCAGCGTTGAAGGAGGGGCGGGGCCCTTATCGAAAGCTTTCTTT. Translation gives CSVEGGAGPLSKAFF.

The chain uses TRBV6-1 and TRBJ2-7; 10 nucleotides line up with TRBD1. The length of the CDR3 is 14 residues. J lost 2 bases, V lost 6 bases, and 4 bases had no gene match. CDR1 MNHNS and CDR2 SASEGT come from the germline V gene. The CDR3 bases are TGTGCCAGCAGCGATGGACAGGGGGCCTACGAGCAGTACGTC. It is translated as CASSDGQGAYEQYV.

A few counts support this clonotype. This chain uses TRBV5-1 with TRBJ1-1; the D gene is possibly TRBD1 (6 bases). The CDR3 consists of 15 residues. V was trimmed by 4 bases and J by 0 bases, leaving 13 bases between them. The V gene's germline CDR1 is SGHRS and CDR2 YFSETQ. CDR3 in amino acids: CASSVTTGMNTEAFF. The CDR3, as DNA: TGCGCCAGCAGCGTTACAACAGGGATGAACACTGAAGCTTTCTTT.

Ten or more counts support this clonotype. The chain couples TRBV24-1 to TRBJ2-2; D ambiguous. V gave up 10 bases and J gave up 3 bases, with 17 bases separating them. The germline CDR1 and CDR2 sequences are KGHDR and SFDVKD. This CDR3 is built from 15 residues. The CDR3 coding sequence is TGTGCCACTCGCCCGGGCCGTGGGTACACCGGGGAGCTGTTTTTT. Translation gives CATRPGRGYTGELFF.

The chain uses TRBV6-1 and TRBJ2-5; 9 nucleotides line up with TRBD2. CDR3 length: 16 residues. The V segment lost 2 bases and the J segment 0 bases; nucleotides outside the gene matches: 4. The germline CDR1 and CDR2 sequences are MNHNS and SASEGT. The CDR3 is CASSELAGKYQETQYF. The CDR3 nucleotides are TGTGCCAGCAGTGAACTAGCGGGAAAGTACCAAGAGACCCAGTACTTC.

This clonotype was observed many times. The chain uses TRBV12-3 or TRBV12-4 and TRBJ2-1; D remains ambiguous. The CDR3 totals 15 residues. Trimming took 8 bases from V and 8 from J, leaving 22 bases between them. This chain's CDR3 is CASHRPGSWIDEQFF. Here the CDR3 DNA reads TGTGCCAGCCACCGTCCTGGCTCCTGGATCGATGAGCAGTTCTTC.

The chain has TRBV3-1 and TRBJ2-7; 15 nucleotides match TRBD2. Germline V CDR1 and CDR2: LGHDT, YNNKEL (reference sequence). The CDR3 loop spans 15 amino acids. With V trimmed by 6 bases and J by 1 base, 1 base remained unmatched. CDR3: CASRGTSGRSYEQYF. CDR3 nucleotides: TGTGCCAGCAGGGGGACTAGCGGGAGGTCCTACGAGCAGTACTTC.

This clonotype was seen at least ten times. This chain connects TRBV12-3 or TRBV12-4 to TRBJ2-1; 9 positions agree with TRBD1. This CDR3 spans 15 amino acids. With 3 bases clipped from V and 4 bases from J, the junction kept 4 bases outside the gene matches. As DNA, the CDR3 is TGTGCCAGCAGTTTGAACAGGGGGCATTACAATGAGCAGTTCTTC. Translating it yields CASSLNRGHYNEQFF.

In DNA, the CDR3 is TGTGCCAGCATCAGGGGCTCCATGAACACTGAAGCTTTCTTT. This translates into CASIRGSMNTEAFF. The chain recombines TRBV12-3 or TRBV12-4 with TRBJ1-1; maybe TRBD1 (6 bases). This CDR3 has 14 residues. V lost 7 bases and J 0 bases, leaving 12 bases between the germline ends.

The V call is TRBV10-3, the J call TRBJ2-2, with D unclear. The CDR3 contains 15 residues. The V end was cut by 0 bases, the J end by 2 bases, with 7 bases between. Per the germline V gene, CDR1 is ENHRY and CDR2 is SYGVKD. The CDR3 protein is CAISESSLNTGELFF. In DNA, the CDR3 is TGTGCCATCAGTGAGTCGTCACTTAACACCGGGGAGCTGTTTTTT.

The V and J genes are TRBV4-1 and TRBJ2-2, with a tentative D call TRBD1 (5 bases). There are 15 residues in the CDR3. The germline gives CDR1 MGHRA, CDR2 YSYEKL. V lost 1 base and J lost 4, with 10 bases in between. CDR3 sequence (DNA): TGCGCCAGCAGCCAAGGTGCAGGGCCCACCGGGGAGCTGTTTTTT. Protein sequence: CASSQGAGPTGELFF.

This clonotype was counted ten times or more. The junction departs from the called germline gene at one end, perhaps through a read error. This chain joins TRBV5-1 and TRBJ2-5; the D is unclear. Looked up from germline, CDR1 is SGHRS and CDR2 is YFSETQ. The CDR3 has 13 amino acids. CDR3 in amino acids: CASSFSDQDTQYF. CDR3 bases: TGCGCCAGCAGCTTTTCGGACCAAGACACCCAGTACTTC.

The table lists this clonotype with many counts. The chain combines TRBV27 with TRBJ2-1; no firm D call. CDR1 and CDR2 from the germline V gene are MNHEY and SMNVEV (reference sequence). The CDR3 contains 16 residues. V lost 3 bases and J lost 0, with 12 bases in between. The DNA for the CDR3 is TGTGCCAGCAGTTTTGATTCGGCCCGCTCCTACAATGAGCAGTTCTTC. Translation gives CASSFDSARSYNEQFF.

This chain links TRBV7-9 with TRBJ1-1; 7 bases map to TRBD1. This CDR3 is built from 17 residues. Trimming removed 2 bases from V and 8 bases from J; junction bases left unmatched: 17. The germline gives CDR1 SEHNR, CDR2 FQNEAQ (reference sequence). CDR3 DNA sequence: TGTGCCAGCAGCTTAACCCCGACAGGGTTCCAACACCGAGAAGCTTTCTTT. Translated: CASSLTPTGFQHREAFF.

The chain couples TRBV6-1 to TRBJ2-5, with 11 bases aligning to TRBD2. This CDR3 contains 17 residues. Trimming took 5 bases from V and 7 from J; bases not matched to a gene: 15. Germline CDR1 MNHNS, CDR2 SASEGT. CDR3 residues: CASSLPPGLAAEGTQYF. CDR3 DNA sequence: TGTGCCAGCAGTCTTCCTCCGGGACTAGCGGCCGAGGGGACCCAGTACTTC.

This clonotype was detected ten times or more. V is TRBV4-1 and J is TRBJ2-4, with 8 nucleotides matching TRBD2. This CDR3 spans 17 amino acids. Germline CDR1 reads MGHRA; CDR2 reads YSYEKL. V gave up 0 bases and J gave up 1 base; unmatched junction bases: 5. Written as DNA, the CDR3 is TGCGCCAGCAGCCAAGAGAGGCTAGCGGGCGCCAAAAACATTCAGTACTTC. Translating it yields CASSQERLAGAKNIQYF.